This TCR beta chain was documented in a study of cytomegalovirus exposure and HLA in healthy donors. Study as a whole: The 110 or so validation repertoires, a later analysis reported, used the same platform as the approximately 700 first-cohort repertoires. Study-wide results and caveats: Among TCR sequences, most were rare, though some public TCRs appeared in many donors. The classifier reportedly diagnosed cytomegalovirus status with high specificity and sensitivity. Testing in vitro showed a few CMV-associated chains specific for CMV antigens.

CDR1 and CDR2 (germline): SEHNR, FQNEAQ (reference sequence). This CDR3 has 14 residues. V shed 5 bases, J shed 7 bases, and the junction held 8 bases outside the gene matches. Using immunoSEQ multiplex PCR, the repertoire was profiled, and TCRdb retains in-frame clones only, with some absent. The sample records roughly 140,000 clones, about 86% being singletons. As for this clone: Its antigen is currently unknown.

The sample comprised PBMCs. The gene calls are TRBV7-9 and TRBJ2-7; 10 positions agree with TRBD1. This clonotype originated in a woman aged 18-29 years in good health and CMV-seropositive. The CDR3 sequence: CASSAGTGAGEQYF. CDR3 DNA: TGTGCCAGCAGCGCCGGGACAGGGGCTGGTGAGCAGTACTTC.